The entry below gives a single TCR beta chain sequence along with its context. Its antigen remains unidentified. Nothing much larger sits one base from this clone, and base qualities are not available. The cohort comprised around 690 healthy bone marrow donors. At the time of sampling, all cohort members were nominally healthy, though unrecorded immune exposures were likely present. The donor tested CMV seronegative, placing the donor among the 350 or so seronegative members of the cohort. A peripheral blood sample was provided by each donor, and peripheral blood mononuclear cells were used for TCR beta sequencing. The Qiagen DNeasy Blood Extraction Kit was used to extract genomic DNA from the blood cell samples. This record belongs to a study of cytomegalovirus exposure and HLA in healthy donors (dated by TCRdb to 2016 to 2017). For context, the study as a whole: According to an earlier analysis of a few hundred of the donors, about 179 million T cells yielded 90 million to 130 million unique TCR beta sequences and approximately 300 Gb of sequence data. Donor age, sex, ethnicity and CMV serostatus were compiled together with the repertoire data. Class I and class II HLA loci were covered by the typing at four-digit resolution. In an earlier analysis of a few hundred of the donors, high-throughput TCR beta sequencing was used to judge whether each TCR beta V gene segment behaved as functional or pseudogenic. The study aimed to test whether signatures of past pathogen exposure could be identified by cataloging public T cell receptors. Across approximately 400 genotyped donors of the cohort, an average of approximately 200,000 unique TCR beta nucleotide sequences per donor were sequenced, and roughly a sixth of those sequences were non-productive. High-throughput TCR immunosequencing, statistical association of individual TCRs with disease status, and machine learning were combined to predict cytomegalovirus infection status. Besides the first cohort of roughly 660 subjects, a separate validation cohort made up of roughly 120 different subjects was used. About five DR-DQ haplotypes were handled as single units for association and clustering, since linkage in the cohort was strong. Approximately 300 gigabases of sequencing data and 70 million to 100 million unique TCR sequences made up an early release that covered nearly 650 HLA-typed donors. The number of donors typed differed by locus, with roughly 629-640 for A, B, C, DRB1 and DQB1, 522 for DQA1, 600 to 610 for DPA1, and 450 to 480 for DPB1. A later genetic analysis took genome-wide SNP genotypes for about 55% of the 666 donors and used that subset as a discovery cohort. Every repertoire in the discovery cohort had been generated on one and the same sequencing platform. The later analysis used no new phenotypic data to find candidate immune exposures, relying instead on TCR beta sequences and their occurrence across donors. The study profiled the T cell repertoires of hundreds of subjects by immunosequencing and related them to cytomegalovirus serostatus. The genetic ancestry cluster associated with self-reported Caucasian donors included 80% to 90% of the roughly 410 genotyped donors. A later analysis re-analyzed previously published TCR beta repertoires from about 730 donors and added high-resolution HLA genotyping to study TCR occurrence patterns. Paper-wide results and their limitations: An earlier analysis of around 600 of the donors showed that most TCR beta V segments appeared in productive rearrangements either about 90% or about 30% of the time, which broadly matched IMGT annotations. Some IMGT-functional V segments, including TRBV6-2 and TRBV6-3, could not be distinguished by the 87-base-pair reads and were therefore excluded. A later analysis found that most CMV-associated TCR beta chains appeared HLA-restricted, with HLA associations seemingly driven largely by CMV exposure. The study gave a list of over 150 TCR beta chains associated with cytomegalovirus. Only TCR beta chains were sequenced in this cohort, and the absence of alpha or paired-chain data limited detectable features. In a later analysis, TCR association rates were found to vary across HLA loci, with the most associated TCRs seen for DRB1 alleles and the fewest for HLA-C alleles. Specific HLA alleles were associated with over 15,000 TCR beta sequences at a false discovery rate of 0.05 in a later analysis. The authors suggested that the approach could potentially be extended to other disease states and immunological phenotypes. Linkage disequilibrium might explain the correlated functional status among segregating V segments, but an unknown experimental factor could not be ruled out. A cluster of highly shared sequence variants was judged likely to be a technical artifact of the sequencing pipeline. Most TCR sequences were observed very rarely across donors, whereas some public TCRs were present in many individuals. Because HLA typing was unavailable for some donors at each locus, only the typed subset was used in association tests. Several of the top co-occurrence clusters appeared to be linked to parvovirus B19, influenza, CMV and Epstein-Barr virus, according to a later analysis. Because counts were too low, approximately 15 rarely observed V segments, including chromosome 9 orphons, were excluded from the earlier analysis of around 640 of the donors. Roughly uniform sequencing depth across donors was assumed in presence/absence analyses, although this assumption may not hold. In vitro tests confirmed that a few of the cytomegalovirus-associated TCR beta chains recognize cytomegalovirus antigens. In a later analysis, HLA-associated TCR beta chains showed more clonal expansion and lower generation probabilities than non-associated chains that were equally common. The classifier was reported to diagnose cytomegalovirus status with high specificity and sensitivity in both the original cohort and the validation cohort. A later genetic analysis reported fewer N-insertions in productive TCRs among donors in an Asian-associated ancestry cluster than the roughly 650-donor mean. A further reported finding was that TCR beta sequences accurately predicted the HLA-A and HLA-B alleles for most subjects in the first cohort. CMV serostatus was the only immune exposure information available for the cohort. When HLA alleles, especially DR and DQ, strongly co-occurred, attributing TCR associations to individual alleles was difficult. In a later genetic analysis, a missense DCLRE1C variant was associated with V-gene and J-gene trimming of TCR beta chains, and the association was replicated in an independent cohort.

Inclusive of the bounding cysteine and phenylalanine, the CDR3 is 18 residues long. The entry retains the CDR3 DNA only, 54 bases that are in frame from base 1. V loses 5 bases at its end and J loses 4 bases; junction bases beyond the gene matches: 15. The germline V gene gives CDR1 as SNHLY and CDR2 as FYNNEI. The method behind the library was the immunoSEQ multiplex PCR assay. The multiplex PCR relied on a mix of 60 forward primers for TCR Vbeta segments and 13 reverse primers for TCR Jbeta segments. The CDR3 region of rearranged TCR beta genes was amplified from genomic DNA with a multiplex PCR assay. The amplified TCR beta libraries were sequenced on the Illumina HiSeq System as 87-base-pair reads. In the original analysis: A later analysis counted tens of millions of unique TCR beta chains across the roughly 700 repertoires, and around 9.9 million of these chains were shared by at least two donors. A nearest-neighbor algorithm error-corrected the raw reads and collapsed the reads into unique sequences, merging closely related sequences to remove PCR and sequencing errors. V, D and J gene segments were assigned by aligning CDR3 sequences to IMGT reference sequences. Each retained sequence needed at least a six-nucleotide match to both a V gene segment and a J gene segment. A rearrangement was called productive if the CDR3 had no stop codons and remained in frame with V and J, and every other rearrangement was called non-productive. CDR3 was defined by IMGT convention, running from the second conserved V-encoded cysteine to the conserved J-encoded phenylalanine. Sequences without an unambiguous match to a single V gene segment were excluded from the earlier analysis of 450 to 750 of the donors. An earlier analysis of roughly 590 of the donors called V segments functional above 56.7% productive rearrangements and segregating when the between-donor standard deviation exceeded 5%. A statistical classification framework was built for diagnosing cytomegalovirus status from the catalog of TCR beta chain sequences. In a later analysis, TCR nucleotide sequences were compared against IMGT/GENE-DB human TR gene sequences so that V and J genes could be assigned. The TCRdist pipeline was used in a later analysis to assign CDR3 sequences and most-parsimonious VDJ recombination scenarios. In a later analysis, each TCR beta chain was defined by its CDR3 amino acid sequence together with its V-gene family, and reads lacking a unique V-gene family were excluded. In a later analysis, a few hundred highly shared, low-generation-probability nucleotide sequences were removed to address suspected cross-contamination and a sequencing artifact. For each public chain, a later analysis derived a clonal expansion index from normalized ranks of inferred template counts within each repertoire. Generation probabilities in a later analysis came from a VDJ recombination model fitted to out-of-frame rearrangements, and those results were checked against IGoR. A later analysis scored TCR-TCR, TCR-HLA and TCR-CMV co-occurrence with hypergeometric tests, applying a repertoire-size bias correction to TCR pairs. To estimate false discovery rates, a later analysis permuted the HLA or CMV assignments 20 times. A later analysis grouped co-occurring TCRs with DBSCAN, adding TCRdist sequence similarity when clustering within HLA-allele-positive subsets. Repertoires with fewer than 30,000 or more than 120,000 public chains were left out of co-occurrence clustering, as were about five repertoires with anomalous nucleotide sharing. The source is immuneACCESS, and TCRdb retained only in-frame sequences with V and J called. Part of the clones is not carried over; for the studies checked, unresolved V genes explain less than half of this, and the remainder is unexplained. That table supplies the V and J calls and clone size; D and trimming were determined from the DNA. Present in this sample are about 180,000 clones, over 60% of which were seen just once. The ten most abundant clones make up more than 5.5% of the sample.

The rearranged chain carries TRBV2 and TRBJ2-7, with TRBD2 identical over 12 junction bases. Material: PBMCs. The clonotype comes from a man aged 35-49 years in good health and CMV-seronegative. The DNA is TGTGCCAGCAGTACACTAGCGGGAGGCCTCTCAGGGGATTACGAGCAGTACTTC. This translates into CASSTLAGGLSGDYEQYF.